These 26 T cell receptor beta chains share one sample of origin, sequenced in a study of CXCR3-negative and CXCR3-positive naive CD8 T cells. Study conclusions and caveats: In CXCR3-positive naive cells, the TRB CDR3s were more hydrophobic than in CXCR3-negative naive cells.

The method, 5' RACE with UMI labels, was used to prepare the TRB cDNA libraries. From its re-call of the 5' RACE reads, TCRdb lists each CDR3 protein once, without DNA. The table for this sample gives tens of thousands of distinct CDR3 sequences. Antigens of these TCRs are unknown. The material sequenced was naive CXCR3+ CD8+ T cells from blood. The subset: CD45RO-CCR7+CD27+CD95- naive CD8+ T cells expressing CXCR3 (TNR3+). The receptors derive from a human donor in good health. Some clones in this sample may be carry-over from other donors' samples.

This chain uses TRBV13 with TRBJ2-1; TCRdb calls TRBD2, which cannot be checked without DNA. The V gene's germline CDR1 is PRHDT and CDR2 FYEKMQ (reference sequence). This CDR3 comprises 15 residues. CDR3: CASSLWSSGSGEQFF.

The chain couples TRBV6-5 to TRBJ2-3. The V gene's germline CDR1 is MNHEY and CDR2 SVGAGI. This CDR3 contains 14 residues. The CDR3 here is CASSYSIYTDTQYF.

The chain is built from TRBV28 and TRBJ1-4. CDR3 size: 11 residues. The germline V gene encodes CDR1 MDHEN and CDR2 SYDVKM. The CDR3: CASTHLGKLFF.

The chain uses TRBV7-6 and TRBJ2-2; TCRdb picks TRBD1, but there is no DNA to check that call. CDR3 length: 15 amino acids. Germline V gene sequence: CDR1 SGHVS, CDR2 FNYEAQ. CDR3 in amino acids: CASSSDRGGTGELFF.

The CDR3 sequence is CASSLVELAGEVDTQYF. The chain carries TRBV7-8 and TRBJ2-3; TCRdb indicates TRBD2, and absent DNA this call remains unverified. The CDR3 spans 17 residues. Germline V gene lookup returns CDR1 SGHVS and CDR2 FQNEAQ.

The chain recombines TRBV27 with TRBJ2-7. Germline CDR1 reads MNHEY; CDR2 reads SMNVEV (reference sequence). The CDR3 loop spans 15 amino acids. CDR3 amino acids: CASSFRWDSSYEQYF.

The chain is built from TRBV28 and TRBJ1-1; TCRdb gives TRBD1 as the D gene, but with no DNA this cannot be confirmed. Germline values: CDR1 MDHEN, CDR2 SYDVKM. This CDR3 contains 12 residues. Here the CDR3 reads CASSPQVTEAFF.

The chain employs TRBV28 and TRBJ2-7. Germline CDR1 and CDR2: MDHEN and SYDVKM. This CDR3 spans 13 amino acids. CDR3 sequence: CASSFWDPYEQYF.

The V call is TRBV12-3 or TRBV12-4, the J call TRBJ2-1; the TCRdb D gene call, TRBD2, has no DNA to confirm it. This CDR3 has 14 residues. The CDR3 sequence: CASSIGTSFNEQFF.

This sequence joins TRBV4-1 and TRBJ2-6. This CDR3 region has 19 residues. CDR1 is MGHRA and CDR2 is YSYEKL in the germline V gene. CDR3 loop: CASSQKPMLQGSGANVLTF.

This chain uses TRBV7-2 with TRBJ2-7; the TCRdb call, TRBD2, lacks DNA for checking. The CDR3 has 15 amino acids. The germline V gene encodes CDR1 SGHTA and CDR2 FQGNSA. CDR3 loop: CASRLDSLANYEQYF.

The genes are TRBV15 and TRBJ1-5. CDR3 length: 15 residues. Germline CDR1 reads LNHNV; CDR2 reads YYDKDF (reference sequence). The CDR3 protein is CATSRATNSNQPQHF.

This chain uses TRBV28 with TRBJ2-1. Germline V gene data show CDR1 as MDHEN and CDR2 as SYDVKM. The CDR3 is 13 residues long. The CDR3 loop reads CGTGESSYNEQFF.

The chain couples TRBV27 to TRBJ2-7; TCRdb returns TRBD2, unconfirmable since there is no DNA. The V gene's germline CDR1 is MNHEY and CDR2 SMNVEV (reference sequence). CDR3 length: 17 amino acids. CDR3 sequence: CASSLRSGRATPHEQYF.

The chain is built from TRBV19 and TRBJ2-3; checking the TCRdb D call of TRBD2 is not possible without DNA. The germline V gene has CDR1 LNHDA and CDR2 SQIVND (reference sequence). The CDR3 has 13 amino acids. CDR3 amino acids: CASSIAEADTQYF.

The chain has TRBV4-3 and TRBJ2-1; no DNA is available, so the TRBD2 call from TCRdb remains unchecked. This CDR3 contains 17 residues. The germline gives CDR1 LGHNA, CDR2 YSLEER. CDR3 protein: CASSQAASGNSYNEQFF.

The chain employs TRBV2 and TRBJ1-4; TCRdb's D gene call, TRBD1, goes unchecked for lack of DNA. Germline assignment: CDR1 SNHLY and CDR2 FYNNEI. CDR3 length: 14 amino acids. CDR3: CASSSGQGREKLFF.

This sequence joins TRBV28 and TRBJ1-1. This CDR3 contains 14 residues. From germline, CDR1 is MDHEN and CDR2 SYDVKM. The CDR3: CASSPIQLNTEAFF.

This CDR3 is CASNDFPSSYNEQFF. V gene TRBV5-4 combines with J gene TRBJ2-1. The CDR3 sequence is 15 residues long. Germline V CDR1 and CDR2: SGHNT, YYREEE (reference sequence). Variable domain in full (rest from reference TRBV5-4 and TRBJ2-1): ETGVTQSPTHLIKTRGQQVTLRCSSQSGHNTVSWYQQALGQGPQFIFQYYREEENGRGNFPPRFSGLQFPNYSSELNVNALELDDSALYLCASNDFPSSYNEQFFGPGTRLTVL.

Here the CDR3 reads CASTHRGTANTEAFF. The chain has TRBV5-5 and TRBJ1-1; checking the TCRdb D call of TRBD1 is not possible without DNA. This CDR3 has 15 residues. CDR1 is SGHKS, CDR2 YYEKEE, per germline (reference sequence).

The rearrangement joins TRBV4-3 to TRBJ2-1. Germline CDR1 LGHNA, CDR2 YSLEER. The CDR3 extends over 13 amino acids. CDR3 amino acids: CASSQDSTREQFF.

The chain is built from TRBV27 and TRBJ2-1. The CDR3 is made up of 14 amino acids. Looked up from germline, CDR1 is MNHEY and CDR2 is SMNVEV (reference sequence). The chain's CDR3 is CASSRGSSYNEQFF.

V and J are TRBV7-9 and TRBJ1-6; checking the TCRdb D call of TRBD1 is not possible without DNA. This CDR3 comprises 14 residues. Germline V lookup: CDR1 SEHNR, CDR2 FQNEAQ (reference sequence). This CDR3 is CASSPTEYNSPLHF. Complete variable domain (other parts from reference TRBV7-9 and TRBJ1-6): DTGVSQNPRHKITKRGQNVTFRCDPISEHNRLYWYRQTLGQGPEFLTYFQNEAQLEKSRLLSDRFSAERPKGSFSTLEIQRTEQGDSAMYLCASSPTEYNSPLHFGNGTRLTVT.

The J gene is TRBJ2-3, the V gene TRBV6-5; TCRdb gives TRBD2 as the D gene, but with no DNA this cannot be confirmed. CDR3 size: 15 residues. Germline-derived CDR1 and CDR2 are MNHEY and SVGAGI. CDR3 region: CASSSVRESTDTQYF.

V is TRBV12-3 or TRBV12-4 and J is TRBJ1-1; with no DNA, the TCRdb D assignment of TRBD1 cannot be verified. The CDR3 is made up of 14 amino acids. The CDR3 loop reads CASSPRTGEPEAFF.

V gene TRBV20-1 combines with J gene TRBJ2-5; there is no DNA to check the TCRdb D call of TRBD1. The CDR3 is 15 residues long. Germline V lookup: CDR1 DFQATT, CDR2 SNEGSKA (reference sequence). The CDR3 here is CSAQSSSQAMGTQYF.